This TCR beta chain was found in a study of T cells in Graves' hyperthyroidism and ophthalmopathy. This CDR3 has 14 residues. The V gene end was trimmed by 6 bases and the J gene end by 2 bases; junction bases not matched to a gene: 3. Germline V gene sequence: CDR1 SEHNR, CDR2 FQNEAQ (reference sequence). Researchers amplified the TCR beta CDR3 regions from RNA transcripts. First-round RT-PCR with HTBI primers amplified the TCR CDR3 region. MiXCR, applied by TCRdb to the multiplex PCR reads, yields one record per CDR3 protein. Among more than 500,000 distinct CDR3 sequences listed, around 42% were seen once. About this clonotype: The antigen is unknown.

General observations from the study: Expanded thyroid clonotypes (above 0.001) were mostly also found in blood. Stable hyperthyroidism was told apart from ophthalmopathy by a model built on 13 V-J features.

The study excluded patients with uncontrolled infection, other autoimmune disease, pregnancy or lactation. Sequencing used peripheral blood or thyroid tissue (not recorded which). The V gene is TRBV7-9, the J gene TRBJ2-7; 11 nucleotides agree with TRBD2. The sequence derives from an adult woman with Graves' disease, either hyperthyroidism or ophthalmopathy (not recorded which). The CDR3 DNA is TGTGCCAGCAGGCGACTAGCGGGAACCTACGAGCAGTACTTC. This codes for CASRRLAGTYEQYF. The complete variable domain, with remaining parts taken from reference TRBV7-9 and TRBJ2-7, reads DTGVSQNPRHKITKRGQNVTFRCDPISEHNRLYWYRQTLGQGPEFLTYFQNEAQLEKSRLLSDRFSAERPKGSFSTLEIQRTEQGDSAMYLCASRRLAGTYEQYFGPGTRLTVT.